One sample yielded the 17 T cell receptor beta chains listed below, sequenced in a study of technical replicates of blood from several donors. Data came from immunoSEQ multiplex PCR; TCRdb stores just in-frame clones and leaves some out. Here the sample spans some 78,000 clones, 85% to 95% being singletons. Sequencing used T cells isolated from PBMCs. All receptors come from a human donor in good health.

The V and J genes are TRBV4-2 and TRBJ2-1; TRBD2 aligns across 13 bases. Germline-derived CDR1 and CDR2 are LGHNA and YNFKEQ. This CDR3 is 14 amino acids long. With V trimmed by 4 bases and J by 7 bases, 1 base remained unmatched. The CDR3 loop reads CASSLGLAGNEQFF. CDR3 nucleotide sequence: TGTGCCAGCAGCCTGGGACTAGCGGGAAATGAGCAGTTCTTC.

V usage is TRBV5-4 and J usage is TRBJ1-2; D not resolved. V lost 2 bases and J 5 bases, leaving 7 bases between the germline ends. This CDR3 region has 12 residues. The germline V gene encodes CDR1 SGHNT and CDR2 YYREEE (reference sequence). DNA for the CDR3: TGTGCCAGCAGCTTATCGGGATATGGCTACACCTTC. Encoded protein: CASSLSGYGYTF.

This clone was found once. Here the CDR3 reads CASSQDSSGSYEQYF. The CDR3 region has the DNA TGTGCCAGCAGCCAAGATTCGAGCGGGAGTTACGAGCAGTACTTC. The chain joins TRBV14 to TRBJ2-7; 8 bases are shared with TRBD2. Germline V CDR1 and CDR2: SGHDN, FVKESK. The CDR3 is 15 residues long. V was clipped by 0 bases and J by 4 bases; unmatched bases: 5.

The chain is built from TRBV4-1 and TRBJ2-2; TRBD1 matches 8 bases. V lost 3 bases to trimming and J lost 4 bases; unmatched junction nucleotides: 7. The germline CDR1 and CDR2 sequences are MGHRA and YSYEKL. The CDR3 consists of 16 residues. The CDR3 loop reads CASSHPSGQATGELFF. DNA for the CDR3: TGCGCCAGCAGCCATCCTTCGGGACAGGCCACCGGGGAGCTGTTTTTT.

The J gene is TRBJ2-1, the V gene TRBV7-9, with TRBD2 matching over 11 bases. The CDR3 is 16 amino acids. Germline V lookup: CDR1 SEHNR, CDR2 FQNEAQ (reference sequence). The J segment lost 1 base and the V segment lost 5 bases, leaving 4 bases of the junction unmatched. The CDR3 DNA reads as TGTGCCAGCAGCACCCGACTAGCGGGGTCCTACAATGAGCAGTTCTTC. Translated, it gives CASSTRLAGSYNEQFF. The full variable domain, completed using reference TRBV7-9 and TRBJ2-1, is DTGVSQNPRHKITKRGQNVTFRCDPISEHNRLYWYRQTLGQGPEFLTYFQNEAQLEKSRLLSDRFSAERPKGSFSTLEIQRTEQGDSAMYLCASSTRLAGSYNEQFFGPGTRLTVL.

The chain employs TRBV7-2 and TRBJ2-2; 8 bases are a match to TRBD2. This CDR3 has 14 residues. With 5 bases clipped from V and 7 bases from J, the junction kept 6 bases outside the gene matches. Germline CDR1 is SGHTA and CDR2 is FQGNSA. The CDR3, as DNA: TGTGCCAGCAGCGGGCTAGCGGGTATCGGGGAGCTGTTTTTT. Its protein is CASSGLAGIGELFF.

The rearrangement links TRBV6-1 to TRBJ2-1; tentative D call: TRBD2 (6 bases). The germline V and J ends were trimmed by 2 bases and 4 bases, with 9 bases remaining between them. The CDR3 is made up of 14 amino acids. The germline V gene encodes CDR1 MNHNS and CDR2 SASEGT. Written as DNA, the CDR3 is TGTGCCAGCAGTGAATCTAGCGTATACAATGAGCAGTTCTTC. It yields the protein CASSESSVYNEQFF.

V and J are TRBV5-6 and TRBJ1-2; maybe TRBD1 (5 bases). V lost 2 bases and J lost 2, with 7 bases in between. This CDR3 region has 13 residues. Germline V gene data show CDR1 as SGHDT and CDR2 as YYEEEE. The CDR3 nucleotides are TGTGCCAGCAGCTTCCAGGGAAACTATGGCTACACCTTC. Amino acids: CASSFQGNYGYTF.

This chain connects TRBV6-1 to TRBJ2-5, with TRBD2 matching 7 bases. Trimming at V came to 1 base and at J to 5 bases, leaving 7 bases not matched to a gene. The CDR3 has 15 amino acids. CDR1 is MNHNS, CDR2 SASEGT, per germline. CDR3 nucleotides: TGTGCCAGCAGTGAAGTCCCGGGGGGAAGGGAGACCCAGTACTTC. This encodes CASSEVPGGRETQYF.

This rearrangement joins TRBV7-9 to TRBJ1-1; tentatively, D is TRBD1 (6 bases). The CDR3 extends over 16 amino acids. V gave up 1 base and J gave up 0 bases, with 12 bases separating them. Germline values: CDR1 SEHNR, CDR2 FQNEAQ (reference sequence). CDR3 DNA: TGTGCCAGCAGCTTAGAAGGACAGCTAATGAACACTGAAGCTTTCTTT. Encoded protein: CASSLEGQLMNTEAFF.

The chain employs TRBV19 and TRBJ2-5, with D possibly being TRBD1 (6 bases). The ends were cut back, 1 base at V and 5 bases at J, with 14 bases in the middle. The CDR3 totals 15 residues. Germline loops: CDR1 LNHDA, CDR2 SQIVND (reference sequence). DNA for the CDR3: TGTGCCAGTAGTATAGGGGGGACATCTCTGGAGACCCAGTACTTC. It encodes CASSIGGTSLETQYF.

The chain has TRBV18 and TRBJ2-5; D might be TRBD2 (7 bases). Trimming cost V 2 bases and J 4 bases, with 14 bases left between them. The CDR3 runs to 15 residues. Germline-derived CDR1 and CDR2 are KGHSH and LQKENI. The CDR3 protein is CASSPGGGARETQYF. CDR3 DNA: TGTGCCAGCTCACCAGGAGGGGGGGCGAGAGAGACCCAGTACTTC.

This clone is a singleton in its sample. V and J are TRBV7-2 and TRBJ2-7; D is unresolved. Germline values: CDR1 SGHTA, CDR2 FQGNSA. The CDR3 is made up of 14 amino acids. V was pared by 6 bases and J by 6 bases, with 18 bases between. CDR3 nucleotides: TGTGCCAGCAGTGAATTCTATATCTACGGCGAGCAGTACTTC. Translation gives CASSEFYIYGEQYF.

This sequence joins TRBV12-5 and TRBJ2-7; no definite D call. This CDR3 is 19 amino acids long. Per germline, CDR1 LGHNT and CDR2 FRNRAP. With 0 bases removed from V and 3 bases from J, the gap between germline ends came to 24 bases. CDR3 sequence: CASGLVSITLSICDYEQYF. The CDR3 DNA is TGTGCTAGTGGTTTGGTTAGTATTACGTTAAGTATCTGTGACTACGAGCAGTACTTC.

The rearrangement links TRBV19 to TRBJ2-7; TRBD2 matches 11 bases. V was clipped by 6 bases and J by 3 bases; unmatched bases: 10. Germline V gives CDR1 LNHDA, CDR2 SQIVND (reference sequence). The CDR3 has 16 amino acids. DNA of the CDR3: TGTGCCAGTAGAGACACCGGGACTAGCGGAATCTACGAGCAGTACTTC. This gives the protein CASRDTGTSGIYEQYF. The variable domain in full, with the rest retrieved from reference TRBV19 and TRBJ2-7, is DGGITQSPKYLFRKEGQNVTLSCEQNLNHDAMYWYRQDPGQGLRLIYYSQIVNDFQKGDIAEGYSVSREKKESFPLTVTSAQKNPTAFYLCASRDTGTSGIYEQYFGPGTRLTVT.

The chain employs TRBV6-6 and TRBJ2-7; TRBD2 agrees at 8 bases. Germline V gene lookup returns CDR1 MNHNY and CDR2 SVGAGI (reference sequence). The V segment lost 6 bases and the J segment 4 bases; nucleotides outside the gene matches: 2. The CDR3 totals 12 residues. The CDR3 is CASRGLAYEQYF. CDR3 bases: TGTGCCAGCAGAGGACTAGCTTACGAGCAGTACTTC.

The chain uses TRBV15 and TRBJ1-1; D possibly corresponds to TRBD1 (5 bases). CDR1 LNHNV and CDR2 YYDKDF come from the germline V gene (reference sequence). This CDR3 is 12 amino acids long. V was cut by 0 bases and J by 8 bases, with 7 bases left in between. The CDR3 here is CATSRDHREAFF. CDR3 DNA sequence: TGTGCCACCAGCAGAGATCACAGGGAAGCTTTCTTT.